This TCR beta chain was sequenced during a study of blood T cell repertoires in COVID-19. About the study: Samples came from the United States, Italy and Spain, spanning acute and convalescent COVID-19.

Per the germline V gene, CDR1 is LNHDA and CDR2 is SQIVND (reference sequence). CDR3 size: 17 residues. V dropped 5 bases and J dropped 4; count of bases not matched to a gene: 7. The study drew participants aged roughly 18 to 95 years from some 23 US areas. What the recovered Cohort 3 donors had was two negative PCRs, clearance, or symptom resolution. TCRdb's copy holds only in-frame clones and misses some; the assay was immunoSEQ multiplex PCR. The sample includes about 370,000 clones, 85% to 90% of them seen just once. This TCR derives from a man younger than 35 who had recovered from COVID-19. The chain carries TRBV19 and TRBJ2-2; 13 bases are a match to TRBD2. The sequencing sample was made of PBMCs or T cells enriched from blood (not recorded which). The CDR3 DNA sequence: TGTGCCAGTAGTTCTCCGGGACTAGCGGGGACCACCGGGGAGCTGTTTTTT. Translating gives CASSSPGLAGTTGELFF.